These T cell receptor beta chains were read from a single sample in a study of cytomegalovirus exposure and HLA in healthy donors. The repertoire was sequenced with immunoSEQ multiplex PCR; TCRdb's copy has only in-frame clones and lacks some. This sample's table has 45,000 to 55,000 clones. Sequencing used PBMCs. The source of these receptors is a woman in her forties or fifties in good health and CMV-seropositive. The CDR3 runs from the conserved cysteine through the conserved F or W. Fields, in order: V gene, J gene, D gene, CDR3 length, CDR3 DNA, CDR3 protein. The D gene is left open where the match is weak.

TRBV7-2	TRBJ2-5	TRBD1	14	TGTGCCAGCAGTTTTCGACAGGGTTGGGAGACCCAGTACTTC	CASSFRQGWETQYF
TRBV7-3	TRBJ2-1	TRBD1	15	TGTGCCAGCAGCTTAGACAGGGGTGCCTACAATGAGCAGTTCTTC	CASSLDRGAYNEQFF
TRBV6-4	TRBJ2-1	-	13	TGTGCCAGCAGTGACTCCACCGGACAGGAGCAGTTCTTC	CASSDSTGQEQFF
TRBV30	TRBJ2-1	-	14	TGTGCCTGGAAAACGCGAACTTCCTACAATGAGCAGTTCTTC	CAWKTRTSYNEQFF
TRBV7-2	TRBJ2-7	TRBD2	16	TGTGCCAGCAGCCCGGGACTAGCGGCCAGCTCCTACGAGCAGTACTTC	CASSPGLAASSYEQYF
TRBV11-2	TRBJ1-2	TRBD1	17	TGTGCCAGCAGCTTAGATTACCTACAGGGGTCTAACTATGGCTACACCTTC	CASSLDYLQGSNYGYTF
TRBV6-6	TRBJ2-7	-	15	TGTGCCAGCAGTTACGAGCCGACAGGCTCCTACGAGCAGTACTTC	CASSYEPTGSYEQYF
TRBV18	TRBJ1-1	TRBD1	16	TGTGCCAGCTCACCTAAAACGACAGGGATGAACACTGAAGCTTTCTTT	CASSPKTTGMNTEAFF
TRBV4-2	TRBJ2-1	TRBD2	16	TGTGCCAGCAGCCAATCGACTAGCGGGATCGACAATGAGCAGTTCTTC	CASSQSTSGIDNEQFF
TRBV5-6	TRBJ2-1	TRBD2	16	TGTGCCAGCAGCCTCCTGGGGGGGAGCTCCTACAATGAGCAGTTCTTC	CASSLLGGSSYNEQFF
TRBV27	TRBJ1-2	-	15	TGTGCCAGCAGTTTATCCAGGGCCGCACTCTATGGCTACACCTTC	CASSLSRAALYGYTF
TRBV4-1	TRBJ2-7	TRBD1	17	TGCGCCAGCAGCCCAACACTCCCCGGACAGGGGGCCTACGAGCAGTACTTC	CASSPTLPGQGAYEQYF
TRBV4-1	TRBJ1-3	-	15	TGCGCCAGCAGCCAATCGGGGATGTCAGGAAACACCATATATTTT	CASSQSGMSGNTIYF
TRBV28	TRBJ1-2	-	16	TGTGCCAGCAGTTTGTACGCCGCCCGGGACTTCAATGGCTACACCTTC	CASSLYAARDFNGYTF
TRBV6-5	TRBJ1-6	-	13	TGTGCCAGCAGGGACTCTGCCAATTCACCCCTCCACTTT	CASRDSANSPLHF
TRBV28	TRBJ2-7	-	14	TGTGCCAGCAGTTCCGGAGGGTACCGCTACGAGCAGTACTTC	CASSSGGYRYEQYF
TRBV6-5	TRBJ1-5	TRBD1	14	TGTGCCAGCAGTTACGACAGGGGACGGACGCCCCAGCATTTT	CASSYDRGRTPQHF
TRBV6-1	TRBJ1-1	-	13	TGTGCCAGCAGTGACAGGGAGAACACTGAAGCTTTCTTT	CASSDRENTEAFF
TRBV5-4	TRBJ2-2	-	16	TGTGCCAGCAGCTTCGGCGAGCGCCCGAACACCGGGGAGCTGTTTTTT	CASSFGERPNTGELFF
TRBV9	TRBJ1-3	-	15	TGTGCCAGCAGCCCTCCCGGGGTACCTGGAAACACCATATATTTT	CASSPPGVPGNTIYF
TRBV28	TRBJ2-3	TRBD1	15	TGTGCCAGCAGCCCCGACAGGGGCTTCACAGATACGCAGTATTTT	CASSPDRGFTDTQYF
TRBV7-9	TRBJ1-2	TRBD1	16	TGTGCCAGCAGCTTTGATCAACAGGGGTGGGACTATGGCTACACCTTC	CASSFDQQGWDYGYTF
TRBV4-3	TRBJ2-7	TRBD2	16	TGCGCGAGCAGCCAAGATGCGGACGGGGGGGTACGGGAGCAGTACTTC	CASSQDADGGVREQYF
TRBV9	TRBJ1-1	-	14	TGTGCCAGCAGCCCATCGGGGGTGAACACTGAAGCTTTCTTT	CASSPSGVNTEAFF
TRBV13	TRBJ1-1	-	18	TGTGCCACAAGCCAGGGAGGAGGATGGTTCCCTCAGAACACTGAAGCTTTCTTT	CATSQGGGWFPQNTEAFF
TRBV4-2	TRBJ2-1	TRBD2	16	TGTGCCAGCAGCCAAGTCTCTAGCGGCGCCTACAATGAGCAGTTCTTC	CASSQVSSGAYNEQFF
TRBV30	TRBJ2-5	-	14	TGTGCCTGGAGTATGGAGGTTCCCCAAGAGACCCAGTACTTC	CAWSMEVPQETQYF
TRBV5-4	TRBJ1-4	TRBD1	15	TGTGCCAGCAGAGCCGGGACAGGCCAGGGTGAAAAACTGTTTTTT	CASRAGTGQGEKLFF
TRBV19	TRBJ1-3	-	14	TGTGCCACCCGACGGACAGACTCTGGAAACACCATATATTTT	CATRRTDSGNTIYF